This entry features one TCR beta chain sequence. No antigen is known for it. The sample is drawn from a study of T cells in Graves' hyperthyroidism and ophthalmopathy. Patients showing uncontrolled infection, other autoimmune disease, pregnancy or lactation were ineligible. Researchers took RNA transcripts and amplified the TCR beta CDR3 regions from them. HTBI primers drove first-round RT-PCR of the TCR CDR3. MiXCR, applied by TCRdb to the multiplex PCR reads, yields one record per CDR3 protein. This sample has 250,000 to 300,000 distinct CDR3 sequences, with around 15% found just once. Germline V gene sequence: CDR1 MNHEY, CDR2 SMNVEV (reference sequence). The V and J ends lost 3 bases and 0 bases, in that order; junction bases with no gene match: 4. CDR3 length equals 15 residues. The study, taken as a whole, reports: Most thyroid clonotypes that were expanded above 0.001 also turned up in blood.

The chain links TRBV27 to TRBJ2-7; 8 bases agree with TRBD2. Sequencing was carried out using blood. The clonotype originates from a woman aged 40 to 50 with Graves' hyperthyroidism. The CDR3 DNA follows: TGTGCCAGCAGTTTTTTAGCGGGGTCCTCCTACGAGCAGTACTTC. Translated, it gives CASSFLAGSSYEQYF.